This T cell receptor (beta chain) was captured in a study of graft-versus-host responses after intestinal transplantation. Study-level points and caveats: GvH clones appeared in recipient marrow, some first in ileum or blood. Those patients showing graft-donor T cell macrochimerism displayed high graft-versus-host to host-versus-graft clonal ratios in allografts. Declines in HvG clones occurring early post-transplant were associated with peak circulating GvH clone levels.

This clone is medium-sized within its sample. Sequencing used immunoSEQ multiplex PCR; TCRdb keeps in-frame clones, though not all of them. The profile covers about 15,000 clones, with about 31% appearing a single time and 2% to 3% taken by the ten largest. CDR1 MGHRA and CDR2 YSYEKL come from the germline V gene. V lost 3 bases to trimming and J lost 1 base, with 9 bases between them. The CDR3 runs to 15 residues. Irradiated stimulators labeled with violet dye, approximately 200,000 in number, were plated with approximately 200,000 CFSE-labeled responders. Proliferating CFSE-low CD3+CD4+ and CD3+CD8+ responders were sorted after the reaction.

The source is a human patient who received an intestinal transplant. The source material was alloreactive CD8+ T cells from a mixed lymphocyte reaction culture, sampled before intestinal transplant. Indicated subset: CFSE-low proliferating T cells sorted from approximately six-day pre-transplant mixed lymphocyte reaction (GvH or HvG direction). The rearrangement joins TRBV4-1 to TRBJ2-2; D is possibly TRBD1 (6 bases). CDR3 sequence: CASSQLGGNTGELFF. The CDR3 DNA sequence: TGCGCCAGCAGCCAGTTAGGGGGGAACACCGGGGAGCTGTTTTTT.